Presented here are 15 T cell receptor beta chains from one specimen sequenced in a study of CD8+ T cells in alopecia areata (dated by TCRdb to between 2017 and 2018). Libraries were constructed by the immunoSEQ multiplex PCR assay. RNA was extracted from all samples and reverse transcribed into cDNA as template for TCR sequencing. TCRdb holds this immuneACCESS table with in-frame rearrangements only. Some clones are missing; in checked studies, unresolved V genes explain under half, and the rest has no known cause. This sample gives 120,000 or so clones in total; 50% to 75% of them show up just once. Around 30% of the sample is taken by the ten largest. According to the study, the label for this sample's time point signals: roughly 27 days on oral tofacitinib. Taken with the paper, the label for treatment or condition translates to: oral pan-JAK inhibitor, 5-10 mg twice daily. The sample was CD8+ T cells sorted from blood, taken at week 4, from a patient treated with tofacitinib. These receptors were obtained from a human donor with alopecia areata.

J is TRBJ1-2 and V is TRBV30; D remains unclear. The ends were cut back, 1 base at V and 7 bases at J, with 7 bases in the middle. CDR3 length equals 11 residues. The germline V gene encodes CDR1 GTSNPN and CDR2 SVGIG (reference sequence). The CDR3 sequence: CAWSASLGYTF. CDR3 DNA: TGTGCCTGGAGTGCCAGCCTTGGCTACACCTTC.

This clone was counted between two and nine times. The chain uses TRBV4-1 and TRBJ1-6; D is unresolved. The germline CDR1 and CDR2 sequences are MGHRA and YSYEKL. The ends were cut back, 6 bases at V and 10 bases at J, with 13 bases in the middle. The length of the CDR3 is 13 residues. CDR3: CASSFEAPSPLHF. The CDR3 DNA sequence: TGCGCCAGCAGTTTCGAGGCCCCATCACCCCTCCACTTT.

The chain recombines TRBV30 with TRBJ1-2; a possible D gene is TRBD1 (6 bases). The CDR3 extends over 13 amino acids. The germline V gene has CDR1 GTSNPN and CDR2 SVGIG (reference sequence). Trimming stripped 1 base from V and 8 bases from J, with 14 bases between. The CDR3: CAWSEHRAAGYTF. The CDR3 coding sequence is TGTGCCTGGAGTGAACACAGGGCCGCGGGCTACACCTTC.

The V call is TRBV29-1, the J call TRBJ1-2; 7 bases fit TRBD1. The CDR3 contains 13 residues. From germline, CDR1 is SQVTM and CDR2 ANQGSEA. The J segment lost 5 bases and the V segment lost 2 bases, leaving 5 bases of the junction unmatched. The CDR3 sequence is CSVENRRGYGYTF. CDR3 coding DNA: TGCAGCGTTGAAAACCGCAGGGGGTATGGCTACACCTTC.

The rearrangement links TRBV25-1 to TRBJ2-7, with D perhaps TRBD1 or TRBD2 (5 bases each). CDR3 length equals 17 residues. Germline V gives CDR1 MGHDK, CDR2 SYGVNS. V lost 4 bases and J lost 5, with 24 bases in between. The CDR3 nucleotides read TGTGCCAGCAGTGGGCCGGGGACCAGGCCGTCCCACCACGAGCAGTACTTC. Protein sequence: CASSGPGTRPSHHEQYF.

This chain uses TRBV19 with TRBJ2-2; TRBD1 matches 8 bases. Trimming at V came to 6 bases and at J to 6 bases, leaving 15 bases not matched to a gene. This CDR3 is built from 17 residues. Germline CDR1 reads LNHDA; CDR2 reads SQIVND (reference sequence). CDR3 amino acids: CASSPWADRESAGELFF. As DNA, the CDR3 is TGTGCCAGTAGCCCCTGGGCGGACAGGGAATCTGCCGGGGAGCTGTTTTTT.

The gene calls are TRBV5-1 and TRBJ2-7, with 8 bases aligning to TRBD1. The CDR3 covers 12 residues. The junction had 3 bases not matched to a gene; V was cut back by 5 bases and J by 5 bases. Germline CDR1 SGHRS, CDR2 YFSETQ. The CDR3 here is CASSAGGHEQYF. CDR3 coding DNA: TGCGCCAGCAGTGCAGGGGGCCACGAGCAGTACTTC.

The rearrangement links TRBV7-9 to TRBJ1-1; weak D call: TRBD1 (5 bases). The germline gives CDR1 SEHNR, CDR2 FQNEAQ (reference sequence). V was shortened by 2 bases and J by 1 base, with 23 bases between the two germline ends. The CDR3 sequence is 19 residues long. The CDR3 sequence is CASSLFPADGHSRNTEAFF. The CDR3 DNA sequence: TGTGCCAGCAGCTTATTCCCCGCGGACGGACACTCTCGGAACACTGAAGCTTTCTTT.

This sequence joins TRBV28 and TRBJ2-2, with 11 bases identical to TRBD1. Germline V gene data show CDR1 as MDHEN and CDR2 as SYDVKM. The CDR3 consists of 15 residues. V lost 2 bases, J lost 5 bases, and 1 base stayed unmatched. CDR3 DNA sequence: TGTGCCAGCAGTTTAAGGGACAGGGGGACCGGGGAGCTGTTTTTT. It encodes CASSLRDRGTGELFF.

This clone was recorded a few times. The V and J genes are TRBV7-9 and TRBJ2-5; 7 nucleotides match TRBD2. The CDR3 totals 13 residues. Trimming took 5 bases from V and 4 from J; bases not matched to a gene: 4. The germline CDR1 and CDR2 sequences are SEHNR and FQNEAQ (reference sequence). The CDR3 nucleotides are TGTGCCAGCAGCCCGGCTAGCGGAGAGACCCAGTACTTC. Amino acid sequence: CASSPASGETQYF.

The CDR3 DNA reads as TGCAGCGTTGAAGTACCCGGCGGGGGCCGTTCCTACGAGCAGTACTTC. Translated, it gives CSVEVPGGGRSYEQYF. This chain joins TRBV29-1 and TRBJ2-7, with D possibly matching TRBD2 (7 bases). V lost 1 base, J lost 1 base, and 17 bases lay in between. CDR3 size: 16 residues. The germline V gene encodes CDR1 SQVTM and CDR2 ANQGSEA.

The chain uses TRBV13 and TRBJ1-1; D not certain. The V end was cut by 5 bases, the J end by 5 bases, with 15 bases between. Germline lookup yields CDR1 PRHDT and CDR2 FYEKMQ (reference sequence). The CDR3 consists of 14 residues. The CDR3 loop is CASSMAGSVTEAFF. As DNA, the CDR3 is TGTGCCAGCAGCATGGCGGGCAGTGTAACTGAAGCTTTCTTT.

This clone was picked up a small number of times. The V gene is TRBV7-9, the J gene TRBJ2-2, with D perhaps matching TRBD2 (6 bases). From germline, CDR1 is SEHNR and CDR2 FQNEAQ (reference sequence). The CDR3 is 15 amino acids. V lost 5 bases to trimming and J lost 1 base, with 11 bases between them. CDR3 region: CASSIVGGNTGELFF. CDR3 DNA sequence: TGTGCCAGCAGCATCGTCGGGGGGAACACCGGGGAGCTGTTTTTT.

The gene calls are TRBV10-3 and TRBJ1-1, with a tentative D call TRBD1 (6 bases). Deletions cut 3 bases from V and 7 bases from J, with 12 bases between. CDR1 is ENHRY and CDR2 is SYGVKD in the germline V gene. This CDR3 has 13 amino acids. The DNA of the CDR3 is TGTGCCATCAGTGACACAGGGACCTATGAAGCTTTCTTT. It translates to CAISDTGTYEAFF.

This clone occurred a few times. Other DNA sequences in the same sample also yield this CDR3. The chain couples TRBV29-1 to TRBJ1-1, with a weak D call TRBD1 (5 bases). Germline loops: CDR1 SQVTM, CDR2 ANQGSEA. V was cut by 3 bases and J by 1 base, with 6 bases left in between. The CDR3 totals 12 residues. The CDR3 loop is CSVEGENTEAFF. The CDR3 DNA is TGCAGCGTTGAGGGGGAGAACACTGAAGCTTTCTTT.